This TCR beta chain was recorded in a study of cytomegalovirus exposure and HLA in healthy donors. The PCR used 60 Vbeta and 13 Jbeta primers. Libraries were prepared by immunoSEQ multiplex PCR; TCRdb keeps only in-frame clonotypes and omits some of them. The table records some 160,000 clones, around 80% of them present only once. V lost 0 bases and J 6 bases, leaving 17 bases between the germline ends. This CDR3 has 16 residues. Germline CDR1 and CDR2: ENHRY and SYGVKD. The clonotype originates from a man aged 35-49 years in good health and CMV-seronegative. V and J are TRBV10-3 and TRBJ1-1; perhaps TRBD1 as D (5 bases). The sequenced sample consisted of PBMCs. The CDR3 DNA reads as TGTGCCATCAGTGAGTCGCAGGGAGGGGTGGCCGCTGAAGCTTTCTTT. It translates to CAISESQGGVAAEAFF.